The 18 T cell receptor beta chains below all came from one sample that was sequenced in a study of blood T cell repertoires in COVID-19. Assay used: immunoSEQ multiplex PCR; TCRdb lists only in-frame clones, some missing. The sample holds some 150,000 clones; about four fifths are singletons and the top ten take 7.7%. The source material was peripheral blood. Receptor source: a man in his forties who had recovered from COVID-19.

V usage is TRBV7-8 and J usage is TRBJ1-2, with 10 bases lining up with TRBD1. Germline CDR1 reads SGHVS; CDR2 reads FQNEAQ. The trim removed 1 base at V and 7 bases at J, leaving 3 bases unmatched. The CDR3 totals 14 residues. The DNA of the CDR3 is TGTGCCAGCAGCTTAGGGGGGGACAGGGGTGGCTACACCTTC. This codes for CASSLGGDRGGYTF. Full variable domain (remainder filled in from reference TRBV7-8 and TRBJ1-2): GAGVSQSPRYKVAKRGQDVALRCDPISGHVSLFWYQQALGQGPEFLTYFQNEAQLDKSGLPSDRFFAERPEGSVSTLKIQRTQQEDSAVYLCASSLGGDRGGYTFGSGTRLTVV.

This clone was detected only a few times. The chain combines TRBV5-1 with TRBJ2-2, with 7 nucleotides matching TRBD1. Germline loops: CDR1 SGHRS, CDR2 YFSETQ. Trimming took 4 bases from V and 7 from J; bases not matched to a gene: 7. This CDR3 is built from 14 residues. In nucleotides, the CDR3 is TGCGCCAGCAGCCGAGGACAGGCAATCGGGGAGCTGTTTTTT. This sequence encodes CASSRGQAIGELFF.

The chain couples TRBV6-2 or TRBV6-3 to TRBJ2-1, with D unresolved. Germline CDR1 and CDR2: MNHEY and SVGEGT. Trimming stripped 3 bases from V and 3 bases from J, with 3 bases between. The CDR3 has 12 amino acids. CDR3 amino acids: CASSYIYNEQFF. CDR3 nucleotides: TGTGCCAGCAGTTATATCTACAATGAGCAGTTCTTC.

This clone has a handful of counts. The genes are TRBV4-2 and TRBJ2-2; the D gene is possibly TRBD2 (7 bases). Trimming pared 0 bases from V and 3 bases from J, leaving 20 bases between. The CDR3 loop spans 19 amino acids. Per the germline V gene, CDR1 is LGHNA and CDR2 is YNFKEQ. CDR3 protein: CASSQDQRGAEGDTGELFF. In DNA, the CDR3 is TGTGCCAGCAGCCAAGATCAACGGGGGGCTGAGGGGGACACCGGGGAGCTGTTTTTT.

The CDR3 region has the DNA TGTGCCAGCAGCAGGGGACAGAATCAGCCCCAGCATTTT. Its translation is CASSRGQNQPQHF. The rearrangement links TRBV7-9 to TRBJ1-5, with 7 bases matching TRBD1. V shed 5 bases, J shed 4 bases, and the junction held 2 bases outside the gene matches. CDR1 and CDR2 (germline): SEHNR, FQNEAQ (reference sequence). The CDR3 runs to 13 residues.

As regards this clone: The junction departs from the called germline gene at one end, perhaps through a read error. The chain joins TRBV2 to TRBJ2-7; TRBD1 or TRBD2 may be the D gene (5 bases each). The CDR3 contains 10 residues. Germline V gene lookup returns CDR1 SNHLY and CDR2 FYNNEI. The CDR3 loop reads CATSQGETYF. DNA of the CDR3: TGTGCCACCAGTCAAGGGGAGACGTACTTC.

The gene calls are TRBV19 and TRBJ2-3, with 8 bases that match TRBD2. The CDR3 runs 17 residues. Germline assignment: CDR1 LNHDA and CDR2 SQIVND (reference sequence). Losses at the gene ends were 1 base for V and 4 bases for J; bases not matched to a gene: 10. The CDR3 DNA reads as TGTGCCAGTAGTATAGCTCAGGGACTAGTGGGTTCAGATACGCAGTATTTT. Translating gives CASSIAQGLVGSDTQYF. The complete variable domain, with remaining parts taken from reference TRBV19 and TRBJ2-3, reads DGGITQSPKYLFRKEGQNVTLSCEQNLNHDAMYWYRQDPGQGLRLIYYSQIVNDFQKGDIAEGYSVSREKKESFPLTVTSAQKNPTAFYLCASSIAQGLVGSDTQYFGPGTRLTVL.

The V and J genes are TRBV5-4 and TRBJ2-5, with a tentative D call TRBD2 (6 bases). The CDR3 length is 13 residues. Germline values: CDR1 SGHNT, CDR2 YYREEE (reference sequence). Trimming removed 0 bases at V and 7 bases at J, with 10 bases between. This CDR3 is CASSLVGSGTQYF. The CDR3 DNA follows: TGTGCCAGCAGCTTGGTGGGTAGCGGGACCCAGTACTTC.

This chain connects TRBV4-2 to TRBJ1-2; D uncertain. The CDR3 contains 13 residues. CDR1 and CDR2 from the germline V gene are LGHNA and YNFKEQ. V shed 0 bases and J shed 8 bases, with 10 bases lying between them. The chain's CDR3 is CASSQDLPRGYTF. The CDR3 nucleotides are TGTGCCAGCAGCCAAGATCTACCGAGGGGCTACACCTTC.

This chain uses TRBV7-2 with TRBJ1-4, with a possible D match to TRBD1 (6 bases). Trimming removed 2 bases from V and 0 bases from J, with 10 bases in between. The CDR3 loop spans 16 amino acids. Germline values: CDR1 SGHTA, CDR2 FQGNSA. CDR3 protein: CASSLTSGATNEKLFF. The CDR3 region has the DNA TGTGCCAGCAGCTTAACTTCAGGGGCAACTAATGAAAAACTGTTTTTT.

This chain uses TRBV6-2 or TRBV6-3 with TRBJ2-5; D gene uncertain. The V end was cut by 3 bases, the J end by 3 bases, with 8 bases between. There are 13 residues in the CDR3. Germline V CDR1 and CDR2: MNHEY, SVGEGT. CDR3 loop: CASSYSLEETQYF. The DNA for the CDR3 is TGTGCCAGCAGTTATTCTTTAGAAGAGACCCAGTACTTC.

This chain's CDR3 is CASSQVGSYNEQFF. CDR3 nucleotides: TGCGCCAGCAGCCAAGTGGGCAGCTACAATGAGCAGTTCTTC. The chain is built from TRBV4-1 and TRBJ2-1; D not certain. Trimming removed 1 base from V and 3 bases from J, with 7 bases in between. The CDR3 loop spans 14 amino acids. Germline assignment: CDR1 MGHRA and CDR2 YSYEKL.

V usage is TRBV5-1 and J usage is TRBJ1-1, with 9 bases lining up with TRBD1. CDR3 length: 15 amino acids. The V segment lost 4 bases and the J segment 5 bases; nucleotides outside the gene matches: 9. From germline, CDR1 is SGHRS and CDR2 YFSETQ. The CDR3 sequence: CASSMVPGQGTEAFF. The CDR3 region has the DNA TGCGCCAGCAGCATGGTTCCGGGACAGGGAACTGAAGCTTTCTTT.

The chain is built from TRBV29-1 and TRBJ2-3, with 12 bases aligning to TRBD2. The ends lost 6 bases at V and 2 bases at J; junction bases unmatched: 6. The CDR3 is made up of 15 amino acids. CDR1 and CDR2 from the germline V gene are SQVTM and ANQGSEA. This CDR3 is CSVKRTSGATDTQYF. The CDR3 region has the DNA TGCAGCGTCAAACGGACTAGCGGGGCCACAGATACGCAGTATTTT.

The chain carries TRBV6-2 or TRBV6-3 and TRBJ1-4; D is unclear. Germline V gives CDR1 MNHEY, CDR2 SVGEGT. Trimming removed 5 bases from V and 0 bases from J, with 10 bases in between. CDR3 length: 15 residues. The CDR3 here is CASSNPEATNEKLFF. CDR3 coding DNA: TGTGCCAGCAGTAACCCCGAGGCAACTAATGAAAAACTGTTTTTT.

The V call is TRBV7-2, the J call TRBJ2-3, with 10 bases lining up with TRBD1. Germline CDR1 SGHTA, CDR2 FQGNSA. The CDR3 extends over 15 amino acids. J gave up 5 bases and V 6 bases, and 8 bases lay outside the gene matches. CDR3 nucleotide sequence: TGTGCCAGCAGGACCGGGACAGGGGAACTAGATACGCAGTATTTT. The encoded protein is CASRTGTGELDTQYF.

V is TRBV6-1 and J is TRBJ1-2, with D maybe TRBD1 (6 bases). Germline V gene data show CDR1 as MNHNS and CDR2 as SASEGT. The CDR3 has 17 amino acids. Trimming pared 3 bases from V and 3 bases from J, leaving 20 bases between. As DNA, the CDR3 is TGTGCCAGCAGTGAGCGGACAGCCTGGCAGATAGACTATGGCTACACCTTC. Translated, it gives CASSERTAWQIDYGYTF.

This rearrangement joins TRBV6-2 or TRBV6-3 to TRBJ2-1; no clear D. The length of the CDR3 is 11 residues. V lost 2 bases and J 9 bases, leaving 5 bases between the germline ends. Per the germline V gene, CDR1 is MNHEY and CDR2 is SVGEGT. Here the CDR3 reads CASSYLGEQFF. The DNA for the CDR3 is TGTGCCAGCAGTTACCTAGGTGAGCAGTTCTTC.